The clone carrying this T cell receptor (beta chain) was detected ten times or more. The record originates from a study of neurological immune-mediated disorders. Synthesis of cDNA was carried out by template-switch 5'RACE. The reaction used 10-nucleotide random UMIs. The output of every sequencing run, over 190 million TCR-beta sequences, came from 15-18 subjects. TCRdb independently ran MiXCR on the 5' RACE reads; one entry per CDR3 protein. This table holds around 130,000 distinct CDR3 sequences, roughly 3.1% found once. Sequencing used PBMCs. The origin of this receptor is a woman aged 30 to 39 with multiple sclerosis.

CDR3 sequence (DNA): TGTGCCAGCAGCTTGAGGACAGGGCTGCAGCCCCAGCATTTT. This sequence encodes CASSLRTGLQPQHF. J is TRBJ1-5 and V is TRBV5-8, with 8 bases identical to TRBD1. V lost 1 base, J lost 7 bases, and 4 bases stayed unmatched. The CDR3 spans 14 residues. CDR1 and CDR2 from the germline V gene are SGHTS and YDEGEE.